This T cell receptor beta chain emerged from a study of blood T cells in healthy people across ages. This CDR3 region has 15 residues. V shed 6 bases, J shed 5 bases, and the junction held 10 bases outside the gene matches. The germline V gene encodes CDR1 MNHEY and CDR2 SMNVEV (reference sequence). A second about 6 to 11 cycle PCR used barcoded and J-beta primers. TCRdb recomputed calls from the 5' RACE reads with MiXCR, one row per CDR3 protein. The profile shows roughly 410,000 distinct CDR3 sequences, approximately 51% of them singletons. The sequence was obtained from a man in his 60s in good health. The chain links TRBV27 to TRBJ2-3, with 8 bases matching TRBD2. Sequenced sample: blood. This chain's CDR3 is CASSPPRGAVDTQYF. The CDR3 nucleotides are TGTGCCAGCAGCCCCCCGCGGGGGGCCGTAGATACGCAGTATTTT.